This T cell receptor beta chain appears in the sequencing data of a study of identical twins. This clonotype was seen many times. The germline CDR1 and CDR2 sequences are WSHSY and SAAADI. V was shortened by 0 bases and J by 5 bases, with 7 bases between the two germline ends. There are 13 residues in the CDR3. TCRdb passed the 5' RACE reads through MiXCR, listing each CDR3 protein once. The data show approximately 300,000 distinct CDR3 sequences, 9.5% seen once. The sample was also linked to a second study, of yellow fever vaccine responses in identical twins.

The clonotype comes from a woman between 18 and 30 years old in good health. The genes are TRBV10-2 and TRBJ1-1; TRBD1 is a possible D gene (6 bases). Sequenced sample: CD8+ T cells sorted from blood. This chain's CDR3 is CASSESRGTEAFF. As DNA, the CDR3 is TGCGCCAGCAGTGAGTCGAGGGGGACTGAAGCTTTCTTT.